This section outlines one T cell receptor (beta chain) sequence together with its context. Its antigen is still unknown. V shed 4 bases, J shed 2 bases, and the junction held 10 bases outside the gene matches. This CDR3 contains 16 residues. Germline V CDR1 and CDR2: LGHNA, YNFKEQ. This entry is derived from a study of shared clonotypes between healthy human individuals. Across the study: A donor's plate count was three for CD4 naive and three for CD4 memory; CD8 naive had two and CD8 memory one.

Study-wide findings and caveats: Clonotype sharing among donors likely depends on sequencing depth.

The assay was immunoSEQ multiplex PCR, and TCRdb's table has in-frame clones only and misses some. The sample includes under 1,900,000 clones, approximately 98.5% of them seen just once. This TCR derives from a man aged 25 to 40 in good health. The V call is TRBV4-2, the J call TRBJ2-5, with 7 positions matching TRBD1. Sequences were obtained from naive CD4+ T cells sorted from blood. Indicated subset: CD45RA+ positively selected. The CDR3 protein is CASSRVRSGGQETQYF. Written as DNA, the CDR3 is TGTGCCAGCAGCCGGGTCAGGTCAGGGGGACAAGAGACCCAGTACTTC.